This T cell receptor (beta chain) was profiled in a study of blood T cells in healthy people across ages. Study-wide context: Capture via template switching afforded approximately one barcoded beta molecule per two T cells.

Notes on the study in general: With naive T cell percentage, TCR beta diversity showed a strong correlation. Investigators viewed diversity estimates from one million T cells as underestimates, the study reported.

This CDR3 comprises 15 residues. From germline, CDR1 is DFQATT and CDR2 SNEGSKA (reference sequence). Deletions cut 4 bases from V and 5 bases from J, with 21 bases between. Caucasian, healthy and from Russia, the donors were aged between 6 and 90. Through a sample-barcoded 5' primer and a J-beta primer mix, a second PCR was run for roughly 7 to 12 cycles. TCRdb re-called the 5' RACE reads with MiXCR, one entry per CDR3 protein. This table has roughly 1.4 million distinct CDR3 sequences, roughly 59% appearing once. About this clonotype itself: Its antigen is currently unknown.

This clonotype was obtained from a man between 18 and 29 years old in good health. V usage is TRBV20-1 and J usage is TRBJ2-7, with D possibly matching TRBD2 (6 bases). Sequencing was carried out using blood. The CDR3 bases are TGCAGTGCTATAACCCCCGGGACTCCTTGGGACGAGCAGTACTTC. This encodes CSAITPGTPWDEQYF.